This T cell receptor beta chain was documented in a study of neurological immune-mediated disorders. This clonotype occurred many times. What it binds is unknown. Stored at -80 C, 2 million PBMCs were the source of the unsorted libraries. The cDNA was synthesized by means of template-switch 5'RACE, which was carried out with 10-nucleotide random UMIs. MiXCR was run by TCRdb on the 5' RACE reads, yielding one entry per CDR3 protein. Of about 69,000 distinct CDR3 sequences in the sample, about 4% were seen once. Whole-study findings and limits: Whereas HTLV-1-associated myelopathy showed the most TCR clonal expansion, multiple sclerosis showed the least, with levels below those of healthy controls.

The CDR3 is 11 residues long. The V end was cut by 4 bases, the J end by 7 bases, with 5 bases between. The germline V gene encodes CDR1 LNHNV and CDR2 YYDKDF (reference sequence). The sample comprised PBMCs. The clonotype originates from a man aged 25-45 years with multiple sclerosis. The chain employs TRBV15 and TRBJ2-1, with D possibly matching TRBD1 (5 bases). The CDR3 protein is CATSTGNEQFF. DNA of the CDR3: TGTGCCACCAGCACAGGGAATGAGCAGTTCTTC.